Below are 11 T cell receptor beta chains sequenced from a single sample in a study of T cells in Graves' hyperthyroidism and ophthalmopathy. Amplification of TCR beta CDR3 regions used RNA as the template. Researchers ran a first-round RT-PCR on the TCR CDR3 using the HTBI primer set. MiXCR was run by TCRdb on the multiplex PCR reads, yielding one entry per CDR3 protein. The sample lists under 350,000 distinct CDR3 sequences, 25% to 30% occurring once. Material: blood. The receptors come from a middle-aged man with Graves' hyperthyroidism that later progressed to Graves' ophthalmopathy.

This clonotype was recorded at least ten times. This CDR3 is CASSLDPGGHYEQYF. CDR3 bases: TGCGCCAGCAGCTTGGACCCGGGGGGGCACTACGAGCAGTACTTC. V is TRBV5-1 and J is TRBJ2-7, with 8 bases fitting TRBD2. V shed 0 bases and J 3 bases; nucleotides not matched to a gene: 5. Germline assignment: CDR1 SGHRS and CDR2 YFSETQ. The CDR3 is made up of 15 amino acids.

In this sample, this clonotype turned up many times. This chain connects TRBV2 to TRBJ2-3, with D possibly TRBD2 on 5 matching bases. V lost 0 bases and J lost 4, with 5 bases in between. Germline V CDR1 and CDR2: SNHLY, FYNNEI. The CDR3 contains 13 residues. The DNA of the CDR3 is TGTGCCAGCAGTGAAGCGGGAGCAGATACGCAGTATTTT. This gives the protein CASSEAGADTQYF.

This clonotype was seen repeatedly, ten times or more. V and J are TRBV7-6 and TRBJ2-5, with TRBD2 as a possible D gene (5 bases). The V end was cut by 1 base, the J end by 5 bases, with 11 bases between. This CDR3 comprises 14 residues. Germline CDR1 and CDR2: SGHVS and FNYEAQ. The CDR3 DNA follows: TGTGCCAGCAGCTTAGTTGGAGGCGGGGAGACCCAGTACTTC. It translates to CASSLVGGGETQYF.

This clonotype has a count of ten or more. This chain connects TRBV4-1 to TRBJ1-2; D gene uncertain. The V end lost 0 bases, the J end lost 6 bases, and 5 bases lay between the germline ends. The CDR3 consists of 12 residues. CDR1 is MGHRA and CDR2 is YSYEKL in the germline V gene. The CDR3: CASSQEFNGYTF. Here the CDR3 DNA reads TGCGCCAGCAGCCAAGAATTCAATGGCTACACCTTC.

At least ten counts were recorded for this clonotype. J is TRBJ1-1 and V is TRBV4-1; D remains ambiguous. CDR3 size: 17 residues. The germline V gene encodes CDR1 MGHRA and CDR2 YSYEKL. Trimming pared 0 bases from V and 5 bases from J, leaving 19 bases between. The CDR3 protein is CASSQDFWPDPGTEAFF. As DNA, the CDR3 is TGCGCCAGCAGCCAAGATTTTTGGCCGGACCCTGGGACTGAAGCTTTCTTT.

V usage is TRBV28 and J usage is TRBJ2-5, with 9 positions matching TRBD1. CDR3 size: 15 residues. Per the germline V gene, CDR1 is MDHEN and CDR2 is SYDVKM. V shed 7 bases, J shed 0 bases, and the junction held 6 bases outside the gene matches. CDR3 in amino acids: CASNRDREDQETQYF. CDR3 in DNA: TGTGCCAGCAACCGGGACAGGGAGGACCAAGAGACCCAGTACTTC.

This clonotype was observed at least ten times. This chain uses TRBV28 with TRBJ1-5; 7 nucleotides align to TRBD1. Germline assignment: CDR1 MDHEN and CDR2 SYDVKM. The V segment lost 5 bases and the J segment 5 bases; nucleotides outside the gene matches: 6. This CDR3 spans 14 amino acids. CDR3 residues: CASSARDRYQPQHF. The CDR3 nucleotides read TGTGCCAGCAGTGCCCGGGACAGATATCAGCCCCAGCATTTT.

This clonotype was recorded many times. The chain employs TRBV28 and TRBJ1-2; TRBD1 aligns across 10 bases. V dropped 8 bases and J dropped 4; count of bases not matched to a gene: 13. The CDR3 length is 16 residues. Germline V gene lookup returns CDR1 MDHEN and CDR2 SYDVKM. CDR3 sequence: CASGRNGQGEGYGYTF. CDR3 in DNA: TGTGCCAGCGGACGGAACGGACAGGGGGAAGGCTATGGCTACACCTTC.

As regards this clonotype: A read error may produce the germline difference seen at one junction end. J is TRBJ2-5 and V is TRBV2; TRBD2 aligns across 7 bases. From germline, CDR1 is SNHLY and CDR2 FYNNEI. The CDR3 covers 17 residues. Here the CDR3 reads CATSDHRLAQGQETQYF. The CDR3 DNA sequence: TGTGCCACCAGTGACCACCGACTAGCTCAGGGCCAAGAGACCCAGTACTTC.

This clonotype came up many times. CDR3 bases: TGTGCCAGCAGCTTAGTCGGACTAGCGGGAGCCTCCGAGCAGTACTTC. Its translation: CASSLVGLAGASEQYF. The rearrangement links TRBV13 to TRBJ2-7; 13 bases align to TRBD2. J lost 6 bases, V lost 1 base, and 6 bases had no gene match. CDR1 is PRHDT and CDR2 is FYEKMQ in the germline V gene (reference sequence). The CDR3 is 16 residues long. Full variable domain (outside the CDR3, taken from reference TRBV13 and TRBJ2-7): AAGVIQSPRHLIKEKRETATLKCYPIPRHDTVYWYQQGPGQDPQFLISFYEKMQSDKGSIPDRFSAQQFSDYHSELNMSSLELGDSALYFCASSLVGLAGASEQYFGPGTRLTVT.

The chain is built from TRBV27 and TRBJ2-7; perhaps TRBD2 as D (6 bases). The CDR3 runs 15 residues. CDR1 MNHEY and CDR2 SMNVEV come from the germline V gene (reference sequence). V was cut by 3 bases and J by 3 bases, with 15 bases left in between. CDR3 amino acids: CASSFKAGTGYEQYF. The CDR3 DNA reads TGTGCCAGCAGTTTTAAGGCGGGAACAGGCTACGAGCAGTACTTC.